The present entry profiles one T cell receptor (beta chain) with its context. Its antigen remains unidentified. This entry comes from a study of cytomegalovirus exposure and HLA in healthy donors. The overall study: Early released data comprised some 91 million unique TCRs from HLA-typed donors. Findings and caveats of the study: According to reports, the classifier identified cytomegalovirus status with high specificity and sensitivity.

Amplification used 60 Vbeta primers and 13 Jbeta primers. The data were produced by immunoSEQ multiplex PCR, yet TCRdb's version contains in-frame clones alone and is incomplete. The data contain about 160,000 clones, around 74% of them singletons. The CDR3 extends over 11 amino acids. CDR1 SQVTM and CDR2 ANQGSEA come from the germline V gene. Trimming removed 7 bases from V and 0 bases from J, with 6 bases in between. Those who donated were healthy bone marrow donors. Material: PBMCs. The rearrangement links TRBV29-1 to TRBJ1-2, with a tentative D call TRBD1 (5 bases). The TCR originated in a female donor in good health and CMV-seronegative. In nucleotides, the CDR3 is TGCAGCGGGACATCTAACTATGGCTACACCTTC. The encoded protein is CSGTSNYGYTF.